The following is a T cell receptor beta chain sequence with its context. CD8+ and CD4+ T cells circulating in blood were sequenced for TCR beta. RNA in amounts of roughly 0.5 to 1 ug was reverse transcribed with random hexamers. TCRdb recomputed calls from the immunoSEQ multiplex PCR reads with MiXCR, one row per CDR3 protein. This table has about 180,000 distinct CDR3 sequences, over 90% appearing once. This CDR3 has 16 amino acids. V lost 4 bases to trimming and J lost 1 base; unmatched junction nucleotides: 5. The germline V gene has CDR1 LGHNA and CDR2 YNFKEQ. The data belong to a study of CD8 T cells in Susac syndrome.

The rearrangement joins TRBV4-2 to TRBJ2-3; 10 bases line up with TRBD2. The sequenced sample consisted of CD4+ T cells from PBMCs. The clonotype comes from a human donor with Susac syndrome. CDR3 sequence reads: CASSPRTSGGTDTQYF. CDR3 DNA: TGTGCCAGCAGCCCCCGGACTAGCGGAGGCACAGATACGCAGTATTTT.